This T cell receptor beta chain derives from a study of metastatic and nonmetastatic thyroid tumors. Study overall: A comparison of repertoires was made across blood and tumor or nodule tissue from malignant and benign thyroid patients.

This clone was observed a few times. As yet, its antigen is unknown. Authors' methods: What underpinned the distant-metastasis classifier for papillary thyroid cancer was the set of CDR3 differences across clinicopathological groups. TCRdb re-called the PCR reads via MiXCR. TCRdb, rather than the study authors, made the V and J calls. Of tens of thousands of clones in the sample, around 21% were seen once. Findings and limits, study-wide: Reportedly, malignant thyroid tumors had significantly higher TCR beta diversity than benign nodules, in blood and tumor.

Deletions cut 6 bases from V and 5 bases from J, with 16 bases between. In germline, CDR1 is KGHDR, CDR2 SFDVKD. The length of the CDR3 is 15 residues. Thyroid surgery was performed in patients who had received no treatment beforehand. The TCR comes from a female donor with papillary thyroid cancer or a benign thyroid nodule (not recorded which). Some clones in this sample may be carry-over from other donors' samples. The genes are TRBV24-1 and TRBJ2-1; TRBD1 might be the D (6 bases). The sequenced sample was blood. The DNA for the CDR3 is TGTGCCACCAGTAAACAGGGTCCTATCGACAATGAGCAGTTCTTC. It translates to CATSKQGPIDNEQFF.